The T cell receptor beta chain under discussion was sequenced for a study of blood T cell repertoires in COVID-19. For the study at large: COVID-19 samples from acute and convalescent phases originated in the United States, Italy and Spain. Sample material is recorded as cDNA or gDNA derived from T cells, B-cell-depleted T cells, or PBMCs.

As handled by the study authors: Reference gene primer amplification gave nucleated cell count estimates. This table comes from immunoSEQ multiplex PCR, and its TCRdb copy is limited to in-frame clones, with some not included. From that table come the V and J calls and clone size; the DNA was used to work out D and trimming. The sample yields over 100,000 clones, approximately 89% seen once. This clone was recorded a few times. A junction end diverges from the germline sequence, so it may reflect a read error. Germline lookup yields CDR1 KGHSH and CDR2 LQKENI. This CDR3 is built from 13 residues. The origin of this receptor is a man over 45 with acute or convalescent COVID-19. Sequenced material: peripheral blood. This rearrangement joins TRBV18 to TRBJ2-7, with 7 bases aligning to TRBD1. As DNA, the CDR3 is TGTGCCAGCTCCTCAGAAAAGATTGGGACAGCTAACTTC. Translating gives CASSSEKIGTANF.